Each of the 5 T cell receptor beta chains below was sequenced from the same sample in a study of response to subunit inactivated influenza vaccine listed by TCRdb under 2018. Library method: RT-PCR. For sequencing, an Illumina HiSeq 2500 was employed. In-frame beta chains were kept once TCRdb had trimmed the public reads at Q25 with fastp and called clones with MiXCR. Entries are consolidated by CDR3 protein sequence, retaining the most common genes and DNA. This sample holds about 570,000 distinct CDR3 sequences; approximately 12% were observed only once. The ten largest clones add up to roughly a tenth of the sample. The material sequenced was PBMCs from blood, taken on the day of vaccination. The receptors originated from a man in his fifties or sixties who received an inactivated influenza vaccine. Donor details come from another sample of the same person, matched by shared clones.

The rearrangement joins TRBV20-1 to TRBJ1-4; D not certain. Trimming shortened V by 5 bases and J by 5 bases, and 6 bases separated the two germline ends. The germline V gene encodes CDR1 DFQATT and CDR2 SNEGSKA (reference sequence). This CDR3 has 11 amino acids. CDR3 in amino acids: CSAPINEKLFF. The CDR3 nucleotides read TGCAGTGCTCCGATAAATGAAAAACTGTTTTTT.

The V and J genes are TRBV9 and TRBJ2-7, with 7 bases that match TRBD1. Germline V CDR1 and CDR2: SGDLS, YYNGEE. The CDR3 covers 15 residues. With 0 bases clipped from V and 2 bases from J, the junction kept 5 bases outside the gene matches. The CDR3, as DNA: TGTGCCAGCAGCGTAGGGGGGACAGCGACCTACGAGCAGTACTTC. It codes for CASSVGGTATYEQYF. The variable domain in full, with the rest retrieved from reference TRBV9 and TRBJ2-7, is DSGVTQTPKHLITATGQRVTLRCSPRSGDLSVYWYQQSLDQGLQFLIQYYNGEERAKGNILERFSAQQFPDLHSELNLSSLELGDSALYFCASSVGGTATYEQYFGPGTRLTVT.

This clonotype was seen a handful of times. J is TRBJ2-5 and V is TRBV18; D uncertain. The CDR3 sequence is 14 residues long. Per the germline V gene, CDR1 is KGHSH and CDR2 is LQKENI. Trimming removed 0 bases from V and 4 bases from J, with 9 bases in between. CDR3 protein: CASSPPASRETQYF. Written as DNA, the CDR3 is TGTGCCAGCTCACCACCGGCTAGTCGAGAGACCCAGTACTTC.

The rearrangement joins TRBV5-7 to TRBJ1-2; 7 bases are a match to TRBD1. TRBV5-7 is flagged as an ORF with uncertain function. The CDR3 covers 14 residues. J lost 10 bases, V lost 0 bases, and 9 bases had no gene match. The CDR3 region has the DNA TGTGCCAGCAGCTTGGATACGACAGGGAGAGACTACACCTTC. Its translation: CASSLDTTGRDYTF.

This clonotype was detected ten times or more. The CDR3: CASTEVGFGTGELFF. The DNA for the CDR3 is TGTGCCAGCACCGAGGTGGGGTTTGGGACCGGGGAGCTGTTTTTT. The genes are TRBV6-2 or TRBV6-3 and TRBJ2-2; no reliable D call. The CDR3 loop spans 15 amino acids. V was pared by 7 bases and J by 5 bases, with 17 bases between. Per the germline V gene, CDR1 is MNHEY and CDR2 is SVGEGT.